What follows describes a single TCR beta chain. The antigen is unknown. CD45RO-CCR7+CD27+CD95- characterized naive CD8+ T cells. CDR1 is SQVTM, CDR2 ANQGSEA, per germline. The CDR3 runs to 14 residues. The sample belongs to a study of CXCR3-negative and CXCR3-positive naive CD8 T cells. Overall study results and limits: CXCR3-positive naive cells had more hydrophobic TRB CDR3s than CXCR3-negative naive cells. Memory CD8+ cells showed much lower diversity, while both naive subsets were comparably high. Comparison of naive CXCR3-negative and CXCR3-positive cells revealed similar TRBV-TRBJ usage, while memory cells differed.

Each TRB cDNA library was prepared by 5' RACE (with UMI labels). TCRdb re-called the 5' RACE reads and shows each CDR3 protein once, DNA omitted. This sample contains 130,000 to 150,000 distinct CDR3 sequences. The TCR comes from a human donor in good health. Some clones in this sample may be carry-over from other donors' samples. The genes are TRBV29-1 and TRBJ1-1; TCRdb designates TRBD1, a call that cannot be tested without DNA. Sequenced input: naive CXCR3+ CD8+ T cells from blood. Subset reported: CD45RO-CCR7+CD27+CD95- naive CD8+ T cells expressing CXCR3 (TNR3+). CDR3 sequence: CSGAYGTVNTEAFF.